This passage covers 21 T cell receptor beta chains from one sample sequenced in a study of vaccination and CD4 T cells after COVID-19. These receptors' targets are unknown. With the Oncomine TCR Beta short-read assay, DNA from cultured CD4+ T cells was sequenced. Each CDR3 protein gets one entry after TCRdb re-called the PCR reads with MiXCR. The sample yields approximately 15,000 distinct CDR3 sequences, about 51% seen once. Time point in this sample: late sampling 161 to 241 days after vaccination in three convalescent patients. Treatment of the sample: approximately 10-day PBMC culture with coronavirus spike peptide pools or control peptides (ViraFEST assay). The sample consisted of CD4+ T cells from blood, cultured in vitro, taken about 7 months after SARS-CoV-2 vaccination. The origin of the receptors is a human donor who had recovered from COVID-19.

This chain joins TRBV7-9 and TRBJ2-7; no definite D call. Trimming took 2 bases from V and 0 from J, leaving 8 bases between them. Germline V lookup: CDR1 SEHNR, CDR2 FQNEAQ (reference sequence). This CDR3 is 14 amino acids long. In nucleotides, the CDR3 is TGTGCCAGCAGCTTAACCAGGAGCTCCTACGAGCAGTACTTC. As protein: CASSLTRSSYEQYF.

CDR3 DNA: TGTGCCAGCAGAGGCCTGATACTGAACACTGAAGCTTTCTTT. As protein: CASRGLILNTEAFF. This chain joins TRBV11-2 and TRBJ1-1; D is undetermined. The CDR3 is 14 residues long. Germline V gene data show CDR1 as SGHAT and CDR2 as FQNNGV. The V gene lost 6 bases and the J gene lost 0 bases, with 11 bases spanning the gap.

The chain has TRBV28 and TRBJ2-1; D is possibly TRBD1 (5 bases). Trimming stripped 5 bases from V and 0 bases from J, with 14 bases between. This CDR3 region has 16 residues. CDR1 MDHEN and CDR2 SYDVKM come from the germline V gene. The DNA for the CDR3 is TGTGCCAGCAGTCCCCAAGGGGCAAGCTCCTACAATGAGCAGTTCTTC. Translated: CASSPQGASSYNEQFF.

This chain links TRBV2 with TRBJ2-5; weak D call: TRBD1 (8 bases). Germline CDR1 SNHLY, CDR2 FYNNEI. The CDR3 is 12 amino acids. V lost 8 bases, J lost 4 bases, and 11 bases lay in between. CDR3 amino acids: CASYRGGETQYF. The CDR3 DNA reads as TGTGCCAGCTACAGGGGGGGAGAGACCCAGTACTTC.

This clonotype was counted only a few times. The gene calls are TRBV7-8 and TRBJ2-3; D remains ambiguous. Per the germline V gene, CDR1 is SGHVS and CDR2 is FQNEAQ. Trimming removed 5 bases from V and 2 bases from J, with 11 bases in between. The CDR3 contains 14 residues. CDR3 DNA: TGTGCCAGCAGCACGTCAACTTACACAGATACGCAGTATTTT. Its translation is CASSTSTYTDTQYF.

V usage is TRBV6-1 and J usage is TRBJ2-7; D is undetermined. The V end lost 5 bases, the J end lost 3 bases, and 14 bases lay between the germline ends. The CDR3 is made up of 14 amino acids. Germline V gene data show CDR1 as MNHNS and CDR2 as SASEGT. The CDR3 is CASSREQLHYEQYF. The CDR3, as DNA: TGTGCCAGCAGTAGGGAACAGCTTCACTACGAGCAGTACTTC.

The rearrangement uses TRBV20-1 and TRBJ1-5, with D unclear. The ends were cut back, 1 base at V and 3 bases at J, with 10 bases in the middle. CDR3 length equals 14 residues. Germline V lookup: CDR1 DFQATT, CDR2 SNEGSKA (reference sequence). CDR3 protein: CSARAGGDNQPQHF. The CDR3 DNA reads as TGCAGTGCTAGAGCGGGCGGAGACAATCAGCCCCAGCATTTT.

The genes are TRBV5-8 and TRBJ1-5; D is perhaps TRBD1 (5 bases). The germline gives CDR1 SGHTS, CDR2 YDEGEE. The CDR3 spans 16 residues. Trimming took 1 base from V and 0 from J, leaving 11 bases between them. The CDR3 DNA reads TGTGCCAGCAGCTTGTTGGGGGAGTATAGCAATCAGCCCCAGCATTTT. It encodes CASSLLGEYSNQPQHF.

The chain carries TRBV4-2 and TRBJ1-6, with D possibly matching TRBD1 (5 bases). Trimming took off 2 bases at V and 7 bases at J, with 12 bases between the two ends. The CDR3 extends over 15 amino acids. Germline-derived CDR1 and CDR2 are LGHNA and YNFKEQ. CDR3 sequence: CASSQIPGSNSPLHF. The CDR3 DNA reads as TGTGCCAGCAGCCAAATTCCAGGGTCAAATTCACCCCTCCACTTT.

The chain combines TRBV7-9 with TRBJ2-5, with TRBD1 identical over 9 bases. V shed 4 bases, J shed 7 bases, and the junction held 10 bases outside the gene matches. Per germline, CDR1 SEHNR and CDR2 FQNEAQ (reference sequence). This CDR3 has 15 residues. Here the CDR3 DNA reads TGTGCCAGCAGCTGGTACAGGGGGCGCCCGGGGACCCAGTACTTC. The encoded protein is CASSWYRGRPGTQYF. Combining the CDR3 with reference TRBV7-9 and TRBJ2-5 gives the whole variable domain DTGVSQNPRHKITKRGQNVTFRCDPISEHNRLYWYRQTLGQGPEFLTYFQNEAQLEKSRLLSDRFSAERPKGSFSTLEIQRTEQGDSAMYLCASSWYRGRPGTQYFGPGTRLLVL.

The chain links TRBV20-1 to TRBJ1-1; 8 positions match TRBD1. CDR1 DFQATT and CDR2 SNEGSKA come from the germline V gene (reference sequence). With V trimmed by 0 bases and J by 5 bases, 5 bases remained unmatched. CDR3 length equals 14 residues. CDR3 in DNA: TGCAGTGCTAGAGATCCCAGGACAGGGACTGAAGCTTTCTTT. Translated, it gives CSARDPRTGTEAFF.

The chain joins TRBV10-3 to TRBJ1-1; 7 bases are a match to TRBD1. V dropped 4 bases and J dropped 2; count of bases not matched to a gene: 4. The CDR3 is 14 residues long. CDR1 ENHRY and CDR2 SYGVKD come from the germline V gene. CDR3 in amino acids: CAISVQGVNTEAFF. The CDR3 DNA follows: TGTGCCATCAGTGTCCAGGGGGTTAACACTGAAGCTTTCTTT.

The V call is TRBV18, the J call TRBJ2-1, with TRBD2 matching over 13 bases. Looked up from germline, CDR1 is KGHSH and CDR2 is LQKENI. Germline trimming cut 3 bases from V and 5 bases from J; bases unmatched to any gene: 1. CDR3 length equals 15 residues. This chain's CDR3 is CASSPGLAGDNEQFF. The CDR3 DNA reads as TGTGCCAGCTCACCCGGACTAGCGGGGGACAATGAGCAGTTCTTC.

This clonotype occurred a few times. The chain combines TRBV7-9 with TRBJ2-1; maybe TRBD2 (5 bases). The CDR3 spans 15 residues. Per germline, CDR1 SEHNR and CDR2 FQNEAQ (reference sequence). Trimming removed 3 bases from V and 2 bases from J, with 11 bases in between. The CDR3 reads CASSLDASPYNEQFF. Here the CDR3 DNA reads TGTGCCAGCAGCTTGGACGCTAGCCCCTACAATGAGCAGTTCTTC.

This clonotype was recorded a few times. The chain uses TRBV7-9 and TRBJ2-2; D call uncertain. With 0 bases removed from V and 3 bases from J, the gap between germline ends came to 11 bases. The CDR3 loop spans 16 amino acids. Germline V gives CDR1 SEHNR, CDR2 FQNEAQ (reference sequence). CDR3 DNA: TGTGCCAGCAGCTTAGCAGTGGCTCCAGACACCGGGGAGCTGTTTTTT. Protein product: CASSLAVAPDTGELFF.

The chain joins TRBV20-1 to TRBJ2-7; maybe TRBD1 (6 bases). CDR3 length: 13 residues. Germline values: CDR1 DFQATT, CDR2 SNEGSKA (reference sequence). V was clipped by 3 bases and J by 1 base, with 10 bases between them. This chain's CDR3 is CSARPGQSYEQYF. The CDR3, as DNA: TGCAGTGCTAGGCCCGGACAGTCCTACGAGCAGTACTTC.

This chain links TRBV7-8 with TRBJ2-7; D remains unclear. V was cut by 3 bases and J by 3 bases, with 12 bases left in between. The CDR3 extends over 14 amino acids. Germline V gene lookup returns CDR1 SGHVS and CDR2 FQNEAQ. The DNA of the CDR3 is TGTGCCAGCAGCTTGTCAGCAGGCTACTACGAGCAGTACTTC. As protein: CASSLSAGYYEQYF. Complete variable domain (other parts from reference TRBV7-8 and TRBJ2-7): GAGVSQSPRYKVAKRGQDVALRCDPISGHVSLFWYQQALGQGPEFLTYFQNEAQLDKSGLPSDRFFAERPEGSVSTLKIQRTQQEDSAVYLCASSLSAGYYEQYFGPGTRLTVT.

The chain has TRBV12-3 or TRBV12-4 and TRBJ2-5, with 9 bases identical to TRBD2. After removal of 4 bases from V and 4 bases from J, the junction contained 4 bases not matched to a gene. The CDR3 contains 14 residues. CDR3 sequence: CASSSREGGETQYF. The DNA of the CDR3 is TGTGCCAGCAGTTCGCGGGAGGGGGGAGAGACCCAGTACTTC.

This clonotype was observed a few times. The chain employs TRBV7-2 and TRBJ2-7, with TRBD1 matching 8 bases. Germline V gives CDR1 SGHTA, CDR2 FQGNSA. Losses at the gene ends were 5 bases for V and 3 bases for J; bases not matched to a gene: 6. This CDR3 contains 14 residues. This CDR3 reads CASSQTGAFYEQYF. The CDR3 region has the DNA TGTGCCAGCAGCCAGACAGGGGCTTTCTACGAGCAGTACTTC. Based on the CDR3 plus reference TRBV7-2 and TRBJ2-7, the full variable domain is GAGVSQSPSNKVTEKGKDVELRCDPISGHTALYWYRQSLGQGLEFLIYFQGNSAPDKSGLPSDRFSAERTGGSVSTLTIQRTQQEDSAVYLCASSQTGAFYEQYFGPGTRLTVT.

This chain uses TRBV6-1 with TRBJ1-1; D is possibly TRBD1 (6 bases). There are 13 residues in the CDR3. The V gene's germline CDR1 is MNHNS and CDR2 SASEGT. Trimming took off 5 bases at V and 5 bases at J, with 12 bases between the two ends. The CDR3 bases are TGTGCCAGCAGTACACCCACAGGGACTGAAGCTTTCTTT. Residues: CASSTPTGTEAFF.

This clonotype has only a few counts. The V call is TRBV6-1, the J call TRBJ2-3, with D possibly being TRBD1 or TRBD2 (6 bases each). Trimming shortened V by 1 base and J by 1 base, and 9 bases separated the two germline ends. Germline loops: CDR1 MNHNS, CDR2 SASEGT. The CDR3 has 15 amino acids. This chain's CDR3 is CASSEERGGTDTQYF. The CDR3 nucleotides are TGTGCCAGCAGTGAAGAGAGGGGGGGCACAGATACGCAGTATTTT.